This T cell receptor beta chain derives from a study of blood T cell repertoires in COVID-19 (dated by TCRdb to about 2020). Turning to the overall study: The collaborator samples originated in the United States, Italy and Spain and spanned the acute and convalescent phases of COVID-19. The material from the prospective study consisted of cDNA or gDNA derived from T cells, B-cell-depleted T cells, or PBMCs. The dataset comprised deeply sampled blood TCRbeta repertoires from subjects exposed to, actively infected with, or recovered from COVID-19. The repertoires were released in a freely available public database meant as a resource for research on the immune response to SARS-CoV-2. Samples were obtained from the ongoing ImmuneRACE study (first 160 participants) and from 1,254 subjects provided by 6 global collaborators. Sample metadata almost always included a de-identified subject ID, COVID-19 status, age in years and sex. Where available, HLA class I and class II types were taken from metadata supplied by the sample provider and were not determined by assay-based typing.

This clone turned up a few times. This clone's antigen is unknown. Base qualities are missing; no much larger clone stands one base away. The sample contains more than one DNA sequence encoding this CDR3. The immunoSEQ Assay, a bias-controlled multiplex PCR, was used to amplify TCRbeta CDR3 regions from genomic DNA. Turning to the authors' computational methods: Nucleated cell counts per sample were estimated from amplification of reference gene primers within the assay. To quantify the absolute abundance of each unique TCRbeta CDR3 rearrangement, sequence reads were collapsed and filtered. Productive Simpson clonality was computed per sample as the square root of Simpson's diversity index over productive rearrangements. The clones in this table, taken by TCRdb from immuneACCESS, are in-frame only. Not every clone is retained; where verified, under half of the shortfall comes from an unresolved V gene, and the cause of the rest is unknown. V, J and clone size are taken as reported in that table, and D and trimming were inferred from the DNA itself. The sample data list 180,000 or so clones, and 80% to 90% of these were observed just once. Roughly 11% of the sample rests with the top ten.

From V the trimming removes 1 base and from J it removes 1 base, while the gene matches leave 5 bases of the junction unaccounted for. CDR1 is given as SGHNT and CDR2 as YYREEE, both from the germline V gene (reference sequence). The CDR3, cysteine through phenylalanine, is 16 amino acids long. The read is trimmed to its CDR3 DNA, 48 bases read in frame from base 1. Beyond this particular receptor, the publication reports: The quantity of clinical and demographic metadata differed by source and by participant and was supplied without curation.

Each collaborating institution followed its own protocols to collect whole blood in K2EDTA tubes. For TCRbeta analysis, collaborators shipped samples in one of three forms: frozen whole blood, isolated PBMCs, or DNA extracted from either of those sample types. The sequenced sample consisted of peripheral blood. This clonotype was sampled from a human donor with active or convalescent COVID-19. The donor label of this sample is uncertain. In this chain, TRBV5-4 is recombined with TRBJ1-1; 9 of the junction bases match TRBD1. Here is the DNA: TGTGCCAGCAGCTTGTTGAGGGGACAGGGGAACACTGAAGCTTTCTTT. This yields the protein CASSLLRGQGNTEAFF.